Listed below are T cell receptor beta chains from one sample, sequenced in a study of yellow fever vaccine responses in identical twins. TCRdb re-called the RT-PCR reads with MiXCR, one entry per CDR3 protein. The sample consists of roughly 23,000 distinct CDR3 sequences, roughly 73% of them appearing once. Sample: T cells from blood (PBMCs), unsorted or a sorted subset (not recorded which), taken before or after yellow fever vaccination (not recorded which). These receptors originate from a woman between 18 and 30 years old who received the yellow fever vaccine. CDR3s include the opening cysteine and the closing phenylalanine or tryptophan. The D gene is left open where the match is weak. The listing skips clone size in some rows; elsewhere it reads once, few, many or a size class.

d_gene: .; j_gene: TRBJ2-7; len: 12; abundance: .; v_gene: TRBV14; CDR3nt: TGTGCCAGCAGCCAAGGGCTAGCGAAACAGTACTTC; CDR3aa: CASSQGLAKQYF
d_gene: TRBD1; j_gene: TRBJ2-1; len: 13; abundance: .; v_gene: TRBV10-3; CDR3nt: TGTGCCATCAAGACAGGGCTAAACAATGAGCAGTTCTTC; CDR3aa: CAIKTGLNNEQFF
d_gene: .; j_gene: TRBJ1-4; len: 13; abundance: .; v_gene: TRBV10-3; CDR3nt: TGTGCCATCAGTCGCGGGGGCGATGAAAAACTGTTTTTT; CDR3aa: CAISRGGDEKLFF
d_gene: .; j_gene: TRBJ2-1; len: 13; abundance: few; v_gene: TRBV18; CDR3nt: TGTGCCAGCTCACCCCGATCTGAAGATGAGCAGTTCTTC; CDR3aa: CASSPRSEDEQFF
d_gene: .; j_gene: TRBJ2-2; len: 12; abundance: few; v_gene: TRBV4-1; CDR3nt: TGCGCCAGCAGCCAAGGTGGCAGGGAGCTGTTTTTT; CDR3aa: CASSQGGRELFF
d_gene: .; j_gene: TRBJ1-5; len: 13; abundance: once; v_gene: TRBV7-6; CDR3nt: TGTGCCAGCAGCTTATCGGAGGATCAGCCCCAGCATTTT; CDR3aa: CASSLSEDQPQHF
d_gene: .; j_gene: TRBJ1-2; len: 12; abundance: .; v_gene: TRBV29-1; CDR3nt: TGCAGCGTTGAACCTTCCATTTATGGCTACACCTTC; CDR3aa: CSVEPSIYGYTF
d_gene: .; j_gene: TRBJ1-1; len: 13; abundance: .; v_gene: TRBV10-3; CDR3nt: TGTGCCATCACACAGGGTTTGAACACTGAAGCTTTCTTT; CDR3aa: CAITQGLNTEAFF
d_gene: .; j_gene: TRBJ1-1; len: 15; abundance: few; v_gene: TRBV29-1; CDR3nt: TGCAGCGTTGAATCGGACTTCAGTCTAAAGACCCAAGCTTTCTTT; CDR3aa: CSVESDFSLKTQAFF
d_gene: TRBD2; j_gene: TRBJ2-7; len: 15; abundance: few; v_gene: TRBV4-1; CDR3nt: TGCGCCAGCAGATACCTAGCGGGAGGTCTTTACGAGCAGTACTTC; CDR3aa: CASRYLAGGLYEQYF